The rows below give T cell receptor beta chains drawn from one sample of a study of identical twins. TCRdb used MiXCR to reprocess the 5' RACE reads, holding one entry per CDR3 protein. The sample shows 450,000 to 650,000 distinct CDR3 sequences, approximately 9.6% of them seen only once. The sample was also reused in another study, on yellow fever vaccine responses in identical twins.

The sequencing sample was made of PBMCs. Receptor source: a young woman in good health. CDR3s include the opening cysteine and the closing phenylalanine or tryptophan. The D gene is left open where the match is weak. Clone size is stated in some rows and not others, as once, few, many or a class when expanded.

j_call d_call clone_size v_call cdr3_aa cdr3_nt
TRBJ2-7 TRBD1 few TRBV7-2 CASSLGTGYQEQYF TGTGCCAGCAGCTTAGGGACAGGGTATCAAGAGCAGTACTTC
TRBJ2-7 - few TRBV29-1 CSVEAQEGSYEQYF TGCAGCGTCGAGGCCCAAGAAGGTTCCTACGAGCAGTACTTC
TRBJ2-1 - few TRBV10-2 CASRSGDNEQFF TGCGCCAGCAGATCGGGGGACAATGAGCAGTTCTTC
TRBJ2-7 - few TRBV7-8 CASSLRLVGEQYF TGTGCCAGCAGTTTGAGGCTGGTTGGCGAGCAGTACTTC
TRBJ2-2 TRBD2 few TRBV7-8 CASSFSTSGVTGELFF TGTGCCAGCAGCTTTTCGACTAGCGGGGTCACCGGGGAGCTGTTTTTT
TRBJ2-4 - few TRBV28 CASFSPGAKNIQYF TGTGCCAGCTTCAGTCCTGGAGCCAAAAACATTCAGTACTTC
TRBJ1-2 - few TRBV2 CASSEGTGTISYTF TGTGCCAGCAGTGAGGGCACAGGGACGATTAGCTACACCTTC
TRBJ2-1 - - TRBV28 CASSSTRGQNNEQFF TGTGCCAGCAGTTCGACTCGGGGGCAGAACAATGAGCAGTTCTTC
TRBJ2-1 TRBD2 many TRBV29-1 CSAILGLAESNEQFF TGCAGCGCCATCCTCGGACTAGCGGAAAGCAATGAGCAGTTCTTC
TRBJ2-7 - few TRBV30 CAWSDGYEQYF TGTGCCTGGAGTGACGGCTACGAGCAGTACTTC
TRBJ1-1 - - TRBV5-4 CASSLGLLEAFF TGTGCCAGCAGCCTCGGGCTCCTAGAAGCTTTCTTT
TRBJ2-1 TRBD1 - TRBV7-8 CASSLAWGQGARNEQFF TGTGCCAGCAGCTTAGCGTGGGGACAGGGGGCTAGGAATGAGCAGTTCTTC
TRBJ1-1 - few TRBV20-1 CSAKRQGMNTEAFF TGCAGTGCTAAACGTCAGGGCATGAACACTGAAGCTTTCTTT
TRBJ2-1 TRBD1 few TRBV7-8 CASSRWDREGRSYNEQFF TGTGCCAGCAGCCGTTGGGACAGGGAGGGGAGATCCTACAATGAGCAGTTCTTC
TRBJ2-7 TRBD1 - TRBV3-1 CSSSYFPPSGGGYEQYF TGTTCCAGCAGCTACTTCCCTCCCTCAGGGGGCGGGTACGAGCAGTACTTC
TRBJ2-5 TRBD2 few TRBV20-1 CSASTAGGSETQYF TGCAGTGCTAGCACAGCGGGAGGGTCGGAGACCCAGTACTTC
TRBJ1-2 - - TRBV5-1 CASSRDGNSYGYTF TGCGCCAGCAGCCGGGACGGAAACTCCTATGGCTACACCTTC
TRBJ2-1 - many TRBV12-3/TRBV12-4 CASSPFNSRQFF TGTGCCAGCAGCCCCTTTAATTCGAGGCAGTTCTTC
TRBJ2-1 TRBD2 few TRBV6-1 CASSPLATGNEQFF TGTGCCAGCAGCCCACTAGCGACCGGGAATGAGCAGTTCTTC
TRBJ2-3 TRBD2 many TRBV9 CASSLAGVVGTDTQYF TGTGCCAGCAGCCTAGCGGGGGTGGTGGGCACAGATACGCAGTATTTT
TRBJ2-7 - few TRBV20-1 CSADLYSSYEQYF TGCAGTGCCGACCTCTACAGCTCCTACGAGCAGTACTTC
TRBJ2-6 - few TRBV27 CASSLYPGTGANVLTF TGTGCCAGCAGTTTATACCCAGGGACTGGGGCCAACGTCCTGACTTTC
TRBJ2-3 - many TRBV12-3/TRBV12-4 CASSPGGLFTDTQYF TGTGCCAGCAGTCCGGGGGGCCTCTTCACAGATACGCAGTATTTT
TRBJ1-4 - many TRBV20-1 CSARVAGRNEKLFF TGCAGTGCTAGAGTGGCCGGGAGGAATGAAAAACTGTTTTTT
TRBJ2-7 - few TRBV5-1 CASSLEGLVGEQYF TGCGCCAGCAGCTTGGAAGGTTTGGTAGGCGAGCAGTACTTC
TRBJ2-7 TRBD2 many TRBV7-2 CASSLGLAFHEQYF TGTGCCAGCAGCTTAGGACTAGCTTTCCACGAGCAGTACTTC
TRBJ2-3 - few TRBV5-1 CASSLLQGIPSTDTQYF TGCGCCAGCAGCTTGCTCCAGGGAATTCCTAGCACAGATACGCAGTATTTT
TRBJ2-1 - - TRBV2 CASKVSYNEQFF TGTGCCAGCAAAGTTTCCTACAATGAGCAGTTCTTC
TRBJ2-5 - - TRBV29-1 CSVRPGFPQTQYF TGCAGCGTCCGACCAGGGTTCCCCCAGACCCAGTACTTC
TRBJ2-7 - - TRBV5-5 CASSLGSFSEQYF TGTGCCAGCAGCTTGGGAAGCTTTAGCGAGCAGTACTTC
TRBJ2-1 - many TRBV24-1 CATSDFQGRPGVGVVYNEQFF TGTGCCACCAGTGATTTTCAGGGGCGGCCGGGTGTTGGGGTGGTCTACAATGAGCAGTTCTTC
TRBJ1-1 - many TRBV6-5 CATRPGNAEAFF TGTGCCACGAGACCGGGGAACGCTGAAGCTTTCTTT
TRBJ2-2 - - TRBV6-2/TRBV6-3 CASSWDVEALNPTGELFF TGTGCCAGCAGCTGGGACGTGGAAGCGCTGAACCCAACCGGGGAGCTGTTTTTT
TRBJ2-1 - few TRBV15 CATSRANEQFF TGTGCCACCAGCAGGGCAAATGAGCAGTTCTTC
TRBJ2-7 TRBD2 many TRBV6-2/TRBV6-3 CASSYGTSSVYEQYF TGTGCCAGCAGTTACGGGACTAGTAGCGTCTACGAGCAGTACTTC
TRBJ2-1 - many TRBV4-3 CASSSGSGLNNEQFF TGCGCCAGCAGCTCAGGGAGCGGGCTTAACAATGAGCAGTTCTTC